This TCR beta chain was profiled in a study of OX40 agonist ivuxolimab in advanced cancers. Overall study context: Ivuxolimab is a fully human IgG2 antibody that activates OX40 (CD134). Three dose-escalation patients had partial responses: one with hepatocellular carcinoma and two with cutaneous melanoma.

As regards this clone: The antigen remains unidentified.

Study-wide findings and caveats: Also showing low normalized T-cell clonal expansion were some of the nonresponders. CD4+ and CD8+ blood T cells expanded clonally by week 6 at 0.1 to 3.0 mg/kg.

The germline V gene encodes CDR1 SGHTA and CDR2 FQGTGA. Trimming removed 4 bases from V and 6 bases from J, with 7 bases in between. This CDR3 spans 13 amino acids. Method: immunoSEQ multiplex PCR; TCRdb's copy keeps in-frame clones and lacks some. The sample lists 100,000 to 150,000 clones, 90% occurring once. This receptor was taken from an adult with an advanced solid tumor such as melanoma, head and neck, liver or kidney cancer. The chain combines TRBV7-3 with TRBJ1-6; D remains unclear. The sample here was CD4+ or CD8+ T cells sorted from blood, taken in a trial of the OX40 agonist ivuxolimab. The CDR3, as DNA: TGTGCCAGCAGCTCGCTGCTTAATTCACCCCTCCACTTT. As protein: CASSSLLNSPLHF.